What follows is one T cell receptor beta chain and its context. Its specificity is not known. The data originate from a study of post-analysis software for immune sequencing data. Findings and limits, study-wide: Five TRBV segments occurring more often in patients than controls included TRBV5-6, TRBV5-1 and TRBV20-1. Among multiple sclerosis patients, normalized Chao1 diversity was significantly below that of controls.

Germline CDR1 is MNHNS and CDR2 is SASEGT. The CDR3 extends over 14 amino acids. The V segment lost 7 bases and the J segment 4 bases; nucleotides outside the gene matches: 5. Tagging with unique molecular identifiers was a feature of the TCR beta cDNA libraries. TCRdb processed the PCR reads anew with MiXCR; each CDR3 protein has one entry. The data contain around 700,000 distinct CDR3 sequences, approximately 60% of them singletons. V usage is TRBV6-1 and J usage is TRBJ2-1; 9 bases are shared with TRBD1. The source is a girl under 10 years old with multiple sclerosis. The sequenced sample was blood. In DNA form, the CDR3 reads TGTGCCAGCATAATGACAGGGGGGTACAATGAGCAGTTCTTC. Amino acids: CASIMTGGYNEQFF.